The sequence of this T cell receptor beta chain was determined in a study of T cell repertoires in cytomegalovirus infection. Notes on the study in general: Cumulative frequency (of public TCR beta family members) identified carriers of CMV plus the relevant HLA.

In TCRdb, the reads were re-called with MiXCR into one record per CDR3 protein. The table records fewer than 650,000 distinct CDR3 sequences, roughly 42% of them present only once. This clonotype was counted between two and nine times. Its matching antigen is unknown. Germline V CDR1 and CDR2: MDHEN, SYDVKM. Unmatched junction bases numbered 13, after V lost 10 bases and J lost 4 bases. CDR3 length: 15 amino acids. The clonotype comes from a human donor in good health (CMV status not recorded). Some clones in this sample may be carry-over from other donors' samples. This specimen consisted of cultured PBMCs, obtained from culture after CMV antigen stimulation. The chain combines TRBV28 with TRBJ1-5; 7 bases agree with TRBD1. CDR3 nucleotides: TGTGCCACCTCCCCCCCCGGGACAGCAAATCAGCCCCAGCATTTT. Protein product: CATSPPGTANQPQHF.